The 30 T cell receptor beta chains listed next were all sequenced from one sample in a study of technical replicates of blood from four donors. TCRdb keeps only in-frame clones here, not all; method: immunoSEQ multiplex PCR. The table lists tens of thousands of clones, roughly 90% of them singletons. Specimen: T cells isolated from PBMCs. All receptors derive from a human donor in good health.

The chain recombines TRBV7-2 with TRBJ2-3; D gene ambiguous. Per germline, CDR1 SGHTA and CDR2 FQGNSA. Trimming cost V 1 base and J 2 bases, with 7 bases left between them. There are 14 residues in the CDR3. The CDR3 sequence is CASSLGALTDTQYF. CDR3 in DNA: TGTGCCAGCAGCTTAGGAGCCCTCACAGATACGCAGTATTTT.

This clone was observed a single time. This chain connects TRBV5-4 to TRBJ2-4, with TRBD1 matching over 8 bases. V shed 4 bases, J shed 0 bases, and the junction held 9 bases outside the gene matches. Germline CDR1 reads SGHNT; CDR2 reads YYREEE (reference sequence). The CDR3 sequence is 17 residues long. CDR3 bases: TGTGCCAGCAGCCGGCCCCGGACAGGGAGAGCCAAAAACATTCAGTACTTC. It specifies CASSRPRTGRAKNIQYF.

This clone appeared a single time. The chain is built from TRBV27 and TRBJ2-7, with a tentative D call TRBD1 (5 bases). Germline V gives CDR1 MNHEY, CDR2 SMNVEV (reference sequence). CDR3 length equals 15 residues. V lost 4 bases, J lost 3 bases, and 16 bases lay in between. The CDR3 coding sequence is TGTGCCAGCAGTTCGACAGTGCAGAAGTTCTACGAGCAGTACTTC. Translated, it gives CASSSTVQKFYEQYF.

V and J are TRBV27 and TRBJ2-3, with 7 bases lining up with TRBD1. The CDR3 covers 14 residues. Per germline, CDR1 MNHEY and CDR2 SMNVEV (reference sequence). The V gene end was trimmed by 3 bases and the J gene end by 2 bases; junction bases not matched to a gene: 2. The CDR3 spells CASSFTGATDTQYF. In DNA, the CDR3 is TGTGCCAGCAGTTTCACAGGGGCCACAGATACGCAGTATTTT.

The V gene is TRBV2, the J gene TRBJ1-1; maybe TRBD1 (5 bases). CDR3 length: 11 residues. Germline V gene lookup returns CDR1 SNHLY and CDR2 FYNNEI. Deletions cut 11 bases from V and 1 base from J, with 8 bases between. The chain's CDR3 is CAAQGNTEAFF. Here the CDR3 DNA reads TGTGCCGCCCAGGGGAACACTGAAGCTTTCTTT.

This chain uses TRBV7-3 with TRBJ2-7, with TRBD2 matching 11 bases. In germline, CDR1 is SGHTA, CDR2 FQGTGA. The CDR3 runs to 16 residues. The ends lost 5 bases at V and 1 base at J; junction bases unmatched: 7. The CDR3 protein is CASSLEGTSGSYEQYF. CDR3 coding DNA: TGTGCCAGCAGCCTAGAGGGGACTAGCGGATCCTACGAGCAGTACTTC.

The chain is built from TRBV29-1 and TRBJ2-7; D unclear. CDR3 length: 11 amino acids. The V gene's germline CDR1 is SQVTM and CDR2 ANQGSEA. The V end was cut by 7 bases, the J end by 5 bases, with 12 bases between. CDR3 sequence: CSARITHEQYF. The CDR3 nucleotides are TGCAGCGCGCGGATAACCCACGAGCAGTACTTC.

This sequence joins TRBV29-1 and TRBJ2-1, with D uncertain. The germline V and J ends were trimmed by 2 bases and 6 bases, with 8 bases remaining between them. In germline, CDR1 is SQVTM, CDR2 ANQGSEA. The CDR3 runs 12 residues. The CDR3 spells CSVENSLNEQFF. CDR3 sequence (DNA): TGCAGCGTTGAAAACAGTCTCAATGAGCAGTTCTTC.

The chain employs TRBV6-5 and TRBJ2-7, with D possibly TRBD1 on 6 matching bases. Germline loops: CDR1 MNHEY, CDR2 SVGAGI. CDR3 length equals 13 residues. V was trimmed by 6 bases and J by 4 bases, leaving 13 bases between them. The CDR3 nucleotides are TGTGCCAGCAGCCCCGGGACATATTACGAGCAGTACTTC. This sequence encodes CASSPGTYYEQYF.

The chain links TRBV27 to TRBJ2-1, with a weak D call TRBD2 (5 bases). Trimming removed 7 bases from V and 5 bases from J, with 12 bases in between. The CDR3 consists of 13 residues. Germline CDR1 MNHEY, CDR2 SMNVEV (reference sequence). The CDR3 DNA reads TGTGCCAGCACACGGACTGTGGACAATGAGCAGTTCTTC. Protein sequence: CASTRTVDNEQFF.

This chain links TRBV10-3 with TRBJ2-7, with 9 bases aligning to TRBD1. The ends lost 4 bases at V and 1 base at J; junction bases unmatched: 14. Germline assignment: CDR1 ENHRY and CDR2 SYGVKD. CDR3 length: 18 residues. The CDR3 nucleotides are TGTGCCATCAGTGGTAATAACGGACAGGGGCTAGGGTCCTACGAGCAGTACTTC. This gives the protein CAISGNNGQGLGSYEQYF.

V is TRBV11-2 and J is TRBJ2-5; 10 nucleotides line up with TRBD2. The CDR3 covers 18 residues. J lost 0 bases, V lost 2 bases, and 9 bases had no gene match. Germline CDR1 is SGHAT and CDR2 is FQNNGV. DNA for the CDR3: TGTGCCAGCAGCTTAAGCCGACTAGCGGGCGGGTACCAAGAGACCCAGTACTTC. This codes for CASSLSRLAGGYQETQYF.

CDR3 region: CASSQMVAGELFF. The CDR3 nucleotides read TGTGCCAGCAGTCAGATGGTGGCCGGGGAGCTGTTTTTT. The rearrangement uses TRBV7-2 and TRBJ2-2; no definite D call. This CDR3 comprises 13 residues. The germline V gene has CDR1 SGHTA and CDR2 FQGNSA. Trimming pared 6 bases from V and 6 bases from J, leaving 11 bases between.

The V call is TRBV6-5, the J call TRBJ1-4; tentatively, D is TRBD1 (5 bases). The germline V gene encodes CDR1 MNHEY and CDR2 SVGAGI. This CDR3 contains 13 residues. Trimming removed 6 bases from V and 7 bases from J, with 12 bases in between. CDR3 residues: CASRTGGGEKLFF. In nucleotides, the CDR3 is TGTGCCAGCAGGACCGGGGGGGGTGAAAAACTGTTTTTT.

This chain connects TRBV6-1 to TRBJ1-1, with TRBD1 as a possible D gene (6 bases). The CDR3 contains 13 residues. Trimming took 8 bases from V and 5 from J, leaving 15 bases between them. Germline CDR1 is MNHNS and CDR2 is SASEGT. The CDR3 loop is CASVGVRGTEAFF. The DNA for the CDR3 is TGTGCCAGCGTAGGTGTTAGGGGGACTGAAGCTTTCTTT.

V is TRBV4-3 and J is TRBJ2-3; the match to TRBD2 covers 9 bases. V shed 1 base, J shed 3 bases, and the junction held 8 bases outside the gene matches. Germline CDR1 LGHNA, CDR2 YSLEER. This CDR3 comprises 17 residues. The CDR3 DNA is TGCGCCAGCAGCCAAGTTCTTAGCGGGAGTCTTACAGATACGCAGTATTTT. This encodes CASSQVLSGSLTDTQYF.

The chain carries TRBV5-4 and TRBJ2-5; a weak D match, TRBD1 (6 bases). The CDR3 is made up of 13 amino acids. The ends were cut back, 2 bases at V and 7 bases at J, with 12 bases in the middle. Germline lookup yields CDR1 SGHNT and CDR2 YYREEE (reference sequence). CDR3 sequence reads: CASSLQGVGTQYF. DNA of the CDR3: TGTGCCAGCAGCTTACAGGGTGTTGGGACCCAGTACTTC.

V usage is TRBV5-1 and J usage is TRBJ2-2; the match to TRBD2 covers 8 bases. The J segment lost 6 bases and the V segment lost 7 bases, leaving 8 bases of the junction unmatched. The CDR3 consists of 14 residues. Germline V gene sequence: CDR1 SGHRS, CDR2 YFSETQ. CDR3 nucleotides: TGCGCCAGCGCACGACGGGAGGGGCCCGGGGAGCTGTTTTTT. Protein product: CASARREGPGELFF.

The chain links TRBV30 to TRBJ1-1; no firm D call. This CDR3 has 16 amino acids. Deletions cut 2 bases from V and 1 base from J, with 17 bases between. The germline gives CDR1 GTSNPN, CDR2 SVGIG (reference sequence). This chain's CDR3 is CAWSPPGVERNTEAFF. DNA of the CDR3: TGTGCCTGGAGTCCGCCAGGCGTCGAAAGGAACACTGAAGCTTTCTTT. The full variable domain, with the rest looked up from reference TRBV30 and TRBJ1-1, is SQTIHQWPATLVQPVGSPLSLECTVEGTSNPNLYWYRQAAGRGLQLLFYSVGIGQISSEVPQNLSASRPQDRQFILSSKKLLLSDSGFYLCAWSPPGVERNTEAFFGQGTRLTVV.

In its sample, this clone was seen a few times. The CDR3 DNA reads TGCGCCAGCAGCCGAACCCCAGGGGCCTTCACTGAAGCTTTCTTT. This codes for CASSRTPGAFTEAFF. The V and J genes are TRBV5-1 and TRBJ1-1; maybe TRBD1 (6 bases). V lost 4 bases and J 4 bases, leaving 17 bases between the germline ends. The germline gives CDR1 SGHRS, CDR2 YFSETQ. The CDR3 consists of 15 residues.

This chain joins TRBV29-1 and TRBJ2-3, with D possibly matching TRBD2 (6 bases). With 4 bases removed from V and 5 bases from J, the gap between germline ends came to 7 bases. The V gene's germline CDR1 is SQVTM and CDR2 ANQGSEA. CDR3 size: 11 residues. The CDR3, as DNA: TGCAGCGTTGGAGCGGGAGATACGCAGTATTTT. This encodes CSVGAGDTQYF.

Here the CDR3 DNA reads TGTGCCAGCTCACAAGGGGGCGACGTTATCTATGGCTACACCTTC. Translating it yields CASSQGGDVIYGYTF. This chain links TRBV18 with TRBJ1-2, with 7 bases lining up with TRBD1. With 4 bases clipped from V and 4 bases from J, the junction kept 9 bases outside the gene matches. Germline values: CDR1 KGHSH, CDR2 LQKENI. The CDR3 runs to 15 residues. Full variable domain (rest looked up from reference TRBV18 and TRBJ1-2): NAGVMQNPRHLVRRRGQEARLRCSPMKGHSHVYWYRQLPEEGLKFMVYLQKENIIDESGMPKERFSAEFPKEGPSILRIQQVVRGDSAAYFCASSQGGDVIYGYTFGSGTRLTVV.

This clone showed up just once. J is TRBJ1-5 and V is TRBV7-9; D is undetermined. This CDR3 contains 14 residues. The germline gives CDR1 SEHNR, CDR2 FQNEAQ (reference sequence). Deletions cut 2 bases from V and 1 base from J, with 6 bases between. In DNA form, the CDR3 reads TGTGCCAGCAGCTTAAGAGGGAGCAATCAGCCCCAGCATTTT. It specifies CASSLRGSNQPQHF.

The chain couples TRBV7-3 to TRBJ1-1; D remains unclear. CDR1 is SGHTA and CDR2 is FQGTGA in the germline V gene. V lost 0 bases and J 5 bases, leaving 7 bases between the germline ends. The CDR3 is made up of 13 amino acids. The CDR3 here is CASSLTRSTEAFF. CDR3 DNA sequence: TGTGCCAGCAGCTTAACGCGGTCGACTGAAGCTTTCTTT.

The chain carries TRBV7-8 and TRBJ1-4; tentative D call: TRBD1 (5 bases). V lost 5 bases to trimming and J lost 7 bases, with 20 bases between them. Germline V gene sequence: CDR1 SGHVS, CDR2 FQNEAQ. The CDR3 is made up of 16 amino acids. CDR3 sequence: CASSRTRDSPAEKLFF. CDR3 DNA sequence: TGTGCCAGCAGCCGGACCAGGGATTCACCCGCTGAAAAACTGTTTTTT.

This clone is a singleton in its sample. The CDR3 is CASSQEQGNFEQFF. The CDR3, as DNA: TGCGCCAGCAGCCAAGAACAGGGGAATTTTGAGCAGTTCTTC. The chain is built from TRBV4-1 and TRBJ2-1; TRBD1 aligns across 7 bases. Trimming at V came to 0 bases and at J to 9 bases, leaving 5 bases not matched to a gene. Per germline, CDR1 MGHRA and CDR2 YSYEKL. The CDR3 has 14 residues.

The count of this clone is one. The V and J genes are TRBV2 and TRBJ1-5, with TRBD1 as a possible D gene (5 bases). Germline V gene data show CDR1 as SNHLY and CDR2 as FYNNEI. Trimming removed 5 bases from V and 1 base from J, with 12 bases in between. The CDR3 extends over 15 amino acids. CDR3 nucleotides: TGTGCCAGCAGTTCCCGTTCAGGGAGCAATCAGCCCCAGCATTTT. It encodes CASSSRSGSNQPQHF.

The CDR3 here is CASSNPGGNTEAFF. The DNA for the CDR3 is TGTGCCAGCAGCAATCCGGGGGGGAACACTGAAGCTTTCTTT. The chain employs TRBV5-4 and TRBJ1-1; TRBD1 might be the D (5 bases). This CDR3 has 14 residues. The germline CDR1 and CDR2 sequences are SGHNT and YYREEE (reference sequence). V was trimmed by 4 bases and J by 1 base, leaving 11 bases between them.

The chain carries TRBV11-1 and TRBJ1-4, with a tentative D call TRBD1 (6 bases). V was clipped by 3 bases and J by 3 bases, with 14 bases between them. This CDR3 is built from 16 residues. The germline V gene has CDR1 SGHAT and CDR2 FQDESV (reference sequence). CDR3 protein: CASSLGAAASNEKLFF. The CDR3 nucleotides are TGTGCCAGCAGCTTGGGGGCGGCAGCCTCTAATGAAAAACTGTTTTTT.

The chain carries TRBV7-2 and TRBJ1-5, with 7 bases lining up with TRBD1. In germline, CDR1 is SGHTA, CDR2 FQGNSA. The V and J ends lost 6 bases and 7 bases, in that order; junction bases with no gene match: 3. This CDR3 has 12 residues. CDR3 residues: CASSPGGQPQHF. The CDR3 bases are TGTGCCAGCAGTCCAGGGGGGCAGCCCCAGCATTTT.